The 19 T cell receptor beta chains below all came from one sample that was sequenced in a study of shared clonotypes between healthy human individuals. The table came from immunoSEQ multiplex PCR; TCRdb's copy has only in-frame clones and leaves some out. The data hold around 2,000,000 clones, with about 92% observed a single time. Naive CD8 isolation took CD45RO-negative cells positively selected for CCR7 and excluded terminally differentiated effector memory CD45RA+ cells. The specimen was naive CD8+ T cells from PBMCs. These receptors all stem from a man aged 18 to 30 in good health. Some clones in this sample may be carry-over from other donors' samples.

The chain joins TRBV6-1 to TRBJ1-1, with 7 bases identical to TRBD1. J gave up 0 bases and V 6 bases, and 4 bases lay outside the gene matches. The CDR3 runs 14 residues. The germline V gene has CDR1 MNHNS and CDR2 SASEGT. The CDR3 here is CASRNDRVNTEAFF. The CDR3 coding sequence is TGTGCCAGCAGGAACGACAGGGTGAACACTGAAGCTTTCTTT.

The CDR3 sequence: CASSETGGSNQPQHF. For the CDR3, the DNA is TGCGCCAGCAGTGAGACAGGGGGTAGCAATCAGCCCCAGCATTTT. The rearrangement joins TRBV10-1 to TRBJ1-5; 8 bases line up with TRBD1. Germline CDR1 WNHNN, CDR2 SYGVQD (reference sequence). V shed 2 bases and J 0 bases; nucleotides not matched to a gene: 0. CDR3 length: 15 amino acids.

For this clone: Different DNA sequences within this sample yield the same CDR3. V gene TRBV19 combines with J gene TRBJ2-7; TRBD1 matches 8 bases. Germline-derived CDR1 and CDR2 are LNHDA and SQIVND (reference sequence). V lost 4 bases to trimming and J lost 2 bases; unmatched junction nucleotides: 4. CDR3 size: 14 residues. DNA of the CDR3: TGTGCCAGTAGTACCCCGGACAGGGCCTACGAGCAGTACTTC. Translated: CASSTPDRAYEQYF.

About this clone itself: The sample contains more than one DNA sequence encoding this CDR3. The J gene is TRBJ2-6, the V gene TRBV4-1; D is unclear. The germline CDR1 and CDR2 sequences are MGHRA and YSYEKL. CDR3 size: 14 residues. V was trimmed by 4 bases and J by 2 bases, leaving 6 bases between them. CDR3 amino acids: CASSLGAGANVLTF. The CDR3 DNA sequence: TGCGCCAGCAGCCTGGGTGCTGGGGCCAACGTCCTGACTTTC.

This sequence joins TRBV6-5 and TRBJ2-7; perhaps TRBD2 as D (6 bases). This CDR3 spans 11 amino acids. Trimming shortened V by 6 bases and J by 9 bases, and 12 bases separated the two germline ends. The germline V gene encodes CDR1 MNHEY and CDR2 SVGAGI. The CDR3 coding sequence is TGTGCCAGCAGGGGGGGTTTCGGGCAGTACTTC. This translates into CASRGGFGQYF.

This chain connects TRBV2 to TRBJ2-7, with D tentatively TRBD1 (6 bases). The germline V gene has CDR1 SNHLY and CDR2 FYNNEI. The CDR3 runs to 14 residues. V was pared by 8 bases and J by 2 bases, with 16 bases between. The CDR3 DNA follows: TGTGCCAGCTTAGGACCGACAGGACCCTACGAGCAGTACTTC. Translated: CASLGPTGPYEQYF.

The chain couples TRBV27 to TRBJ2-1; 9 nucleotides align to TRBD2. The CDR3 runs 15 residues. Germline CDR1 is MNHEY and CDR2 is SMNVEV (reference sequence). Trimming took 2 bases from V and 7 from J; bases not matched to a gene: 6. The CDR3 nucleotides are TGTGCCAGCAGTTTAGGCGGGAGGGCGAGGAATGAGCAGTTCTTC. Translation: CASSLGGRARNEQFF.

This chain joins TRBV6-5 and TRBJ2-7, with no clear D. The V end was cut by 2 bases, the J end by 2 bases, with 10 bases between. Germline assignment: CDR1 MNHEY and CDR2 SVGAGI. There are 14 residues in the CDR3. CDR3 in amino acids: CASSYIRGAYEQYF. In nucleotides, the CDR3 is TGTGCCAGCAGTTACATACGAGGAGCCTACGAGCAGTACTTC.

Concerning this clone: Other nucleotide sequences in the sample specify the same CDR3. CDR3 amino acids: CASSQGLSYEQYF. The CDR3 DNA reads TGCGCCAGCAGCCAAGGGTTATCCTACGAGCAGTACTTC. This rearrangement joins TRBV4-1 to TRBJ2-7; D is unresolved. The CDR3 runs 13 residues. V dropped 1 base and J dropped 1 base, with 5 bases sitting between them. Germline V gene lookup returns CDR1 MGHRA and CDR2 YSYEKL.

This rearrangement joins TRBV27 to TRBJ2-4; no firm D call. Germline lookup yields CDR1 MNHEY and CDR2 SMNVEV (reference sequence). This CDR3 comprises 14 residues. V was pared by 3 bases and J by 6 bases, with 12 bases between. The CDR3 loop reads CASSFLDGRNIQYF. CDR3 DNA: TGTGCCAGCAGTTTCCTGGACGGACGAAACATTCAGTACTTC.

CDR3 bases: TGTGCCACCTCTTCAGCGGGAGGGAGCACAGATACGCAGTATTTT. It yields the protein CATSSAGGSTDTQYF. J is TRBJ2-3 and V is TRBV5-6; 10 bases agree with TRBD2. This CDR3 is built from 15 residues. Germline assignment: CDR1 SGHDT and CDR2 YYEEEE. V gave up 9 bases and J gave up 0 bases; unmatched junction bases: 7.

This CDR3 reads CASSADRDRNQPQHF. CDR3 nucleotides: TGTGCCAGCAGCGCCGACAGGGATCGCAATCAGCCCCAGCATTTT. The chain joins TRBV7-9 to TRBJ1-5, with 7 bases fitting TRBD1. This CDR3 is 15 amino acids long. Germline V gives CDR1 SEHNR, CDR2 FQNEAQ (reference sequence). J gave up 2 bases and V 5 bases, and 6 bases lay outside the gene matches.

This clone was recorded once. The chain recombines TRBV4-1 with TRBJ1-1; 8 bases match TRBD1. Looked up from germline, CDR1 is MGHRA and CDR2 is YSYEKL. V lost 5 bases to trimming and J lost 5 bases; unmatched junction nucleotides: 10. The CDR3 loop spans 15 amino acids. The CDR3 coding sequence is TGCGCCAGCAGCTTACCACAGGGGGAGTTAACTGAAGCTTTCTTT. This codes for CASSLPQGELTEAFF.

The chain links TRBV27 to TRBJ1-2; D is uncertain. This CDR3 region has 14 residues. Germline values: CDR1 MNHEY, CDR2 SMNVEV (reference sequence). The V and J ends lost 7 bases and 3 bases respectively, with 15 bases between them. The CDR3 region has the DNA TGTGCCAGCACCCAATTACGGGGTGACTATGGCTACACCTTC. Translated, it gives CASTQLRGDYGYTF.

The gene calls are TRBV27 and TRBJ1-2; TRBD1 matches 10 bases. The CDR3 length is 15 residues. Germline loops: CDR1 MNHEY, CDR2 SMNVEV (reference sequence). Germline trimming cut 6 bases from V and 8 bases from J; bases unmatched to any gene: 12. CDR3 sequence reads: CASRQGRQGAGGYTF. As DNA, the CDR3 is TGTGCCAGCAGACAAGGACGACAGGGGGCGGGCGGCTACACCTTC.

V and J are TRBV5-4 and TRBJ2-1; TRBD1 agrees at 7 bases. Germline CDR1 reads SGHNT; CDR2 reads YYREEE (reference sequence). This CDR3 is 18 amino acids long. The J segment lost 2 bases and the V segment lost 4 bases, leaving 15 bases of the junction unmatched. CDR3 in DNA: TGTGCCAGCAGCATGGGACAGCGCAGAGGGGCCGCCTACAATGAGCAGTTCTTC. It encodes CASSMGQRRGAAYNEQFF.

Of note for this clone: At the DNA level, this CDR3 is encoded by other sequences in the same sample as well. The J gene is TRBJ2-3, the V gene TRBV13, with TRBD2 as a possible D gene (5 bases). The CDR3 consists of 13 residues. Trimming took 4 bases from V and 0 from J, leaving 5 bases between them. The germline gives CDR1 PRHDT, CDR2 FYEKMQ (reference sequence). The CDR3 nucleotides read TGTGCCAGCAGCTGGACTAGCACAGATACGCAGTATTTT. It is translated as CASSWTSTDTQYF.

This clone was observed a single time. The chain has TRBV4-1 and TRBJ2-3; no definite D call. The germline gives CDR1 MGHRA, CDR2 YSYEKL. This CDR3 is built from 17 residues. The germline V and J ends were trimmed by 5 bases and 1 base, with 19 bases remaining between them. The CDR3 DNA follows: TGCGCCAGCAGCTTGGGAACTGGACCCTTTCGCACAGATACGCAGTATTTT. Protein: CASSLGTGPFRTDTQYF.

This clone was detected once. This chain uses TRBV28 with TRBJ2-7; TRBD1 agrees at 10 bases. The CDR3 contains 16 residues. The junction had 9 bases not matched to a gene; V was cut back by 4 bases and J by 3 bases. Germline V gene sequence: CDR1 MDHEN, CDR2 SYDVKM. The CDR3 region has the DNA TGTGCCAGCAGTTCCACCCGGGACAGGGGATACTACGAGCAGTACTTC. Translation gives CASSSTRDRGYYEQYF.